Below are 10 T cell receptor beta chains sequenced from a single sample in a study of beta chain features in type 1 diabetes. Expressed TCRB transcripts were sequenced after all isolated RNA was converted to cDNA. Repertoires were generated with immunoSEQ multiplex PCR, while TCRdb's copy carries only in-frame clones and drops some. Among about 250,000 clones, about 11% were seen once, and the ten largest hold approximately 0.017%. Study-wide results and limits: Shortening that was moderate but significant affected the TCRB CDR3s of Type 1 diabetes patients in all four CD4+ subsets.

No cognate antigen is known for these TCRs. Sample: naive CD4+ T cells from blood. The source of these receptors is a man aged 25-45 years with type 1 diabetes.

This clone was picked up a small number of times. This chain links TRBV2 with TRBJ1-1; possible D gene TRBD1, 6 bases. This CDR3 has 12 amino acids. V was trimmed by 5 bases and J by 8 bases, leaving 12 bases between them. The germline V gene has CDR1 SNHLY and CDR2 FYNNEI. The CDR3 DNA is TGTGCCAGCAGTAGGCGTCAGGGGGAAGCTTTCTTT. Protein: CASSRRQGEAFF.

The chain has TRBV29-1 and TRBJ2-1; 7 nucleotides agree with TRBD2. V lost 5 bases, J lost 2 bases, and 6 bases stayed unmatched. The germline gives CDR1 SQVTM, CDR2 ANQGSEA. The CDR3 runs 14 residues. The CDR3 DNA reads TGCAGCGTTCGCAAGCGGGGTCCCTACAATGAGCAGTTCTTC. It is translated as CSVRKRGPYNEQFF.

This clone was seen more than once but under ten times. The V call is TRBV5-1, the J call TRBJ2-7; perhaps TRBD1 as D (6 bases). CDR3 length: 13 amino acids. Trimming left V 7 bases short and J 5 bases short, with 16 bases between. Germline V gene sequence: CDR1 SGHRS, CDR2 YFSETQ. This CDR3 is CASATQGSDEQYF. In nucleotides, the CDR3 is TGCGCCAGCGCTACACAGGGTTCGGACGAGCAGTACTTC.

The chain has TRBV28 and TRBJ2-5; D is possibly TRBD1 (6 bases). The germline V gene has CDR1 MDHEN and CDR2 SYDVKM. The CDR3 covers 15 residues. The V gene lost 8 bases and the J gene lost 4 bases, with 20 bases spanning the gap. Here the CDR3 DNA reads TGTGCCAGCCCTCCGAGGGGGAGTTGGAGAGAGACCCAGTACTTC. Residues: CASPPRGSWRETQYF.

In its sample, this clone was seen a few times. The V call is TRBV28, the J call TRBJ2-1; D unclear. Trimming took 4 bases from V and 7 from J, leaving 5 bases between them. The CDR3 sequence is 11 residues long. Germline V gene lookup returns CDR1 MDHEN and CDR2 SYDVKM. CDR3 protein: CASSSRNEQFF. DNA of the CDR3: TGTGCCAGCAGTTCTAGGAATGAGCAGTTCTTC.

This clone turned up a few times. The chain couples TRBV9 to TRBJ1-2; D may be TRBD1 (5 bases). The germline CDR1 and CDR2 sequences are SGDLS and YYNGEE. V was cut by 4 bases and J by 2 bases, with 15 bases left in between. This CDR3 has 15 residues. The CDR3 DNA reads as TGTGCCAGCAGCCTTCAGGGAAGCTTAAACTATGGCTACACCTTC. Translation: CASSLQGSLNYGYTF.

The rearrangement uses TRBV5-4 and TRBJ2-2; 10 bases match TRBD2. Germline CDR1 reads SGHNT; CDR2 reads YYREEE (reference sequence). The V and J ends lost 5 bases and 6 bases, in that order; junction bases with no gene match: 7. There are 15 residues in the CDR3. In nucleotides, the CDR3 is TGTGCCAGCAGACGAGCGGGGGGGAATGCCGGGGAGCTGTTTTTT. It encodes CASRRAGGNAGELFF.

The chain couples TRBV29-1 to TRBJ2-7, with TRBD2 matching 10 bases. The germline gives CDR1 SQVTM, CDR2 ANQGSEA. V trimming: 3 bases; J trimming: 5 bases; junction bases outside the gene matches: 10. The CDR3 is made up of 15 amino acids. This chain's CDR3 is CSVDKRGGRSHEQYF. CDR3 DNA: TGCAGCGTTGATAAGCGGGGGGGGCGTTCCCACGAGCAGTACTTC.

V is TRBV2 and J is TRBJ2-1, with 10 bases aligning to TRBD1. Germline loops: CDR1 SNHLY, CDR2 FYNNEI. V gave up 6 bases and J gave up 8 bases; unmatched junction bases: 7. The CDR3 has 14 amino acids. CDR3 DNA sequence: TGTGCCAGCAGGTGGTTGACAGGGGGCGATGAGCAGTTCTTC. Its protein is CASRWLTGGDEQFF.

Here the CDR3 DNA reads TGCGCCAGCAGCAGGACGCCGGGACAGCGCGACTATGGCTACACCTTC. Translated: CASSRTPGQRDYGYTF. The gene calls are TRBV5-1 and TRBJ1-2; 7 positions match TRBD1. CDR3 length: 16 amino acids. V gave up 4 bases and J gave up 3 bases; unmatched junction bases: 12. Germline CDR1 SGHRS, CDR2 YFSETQ.